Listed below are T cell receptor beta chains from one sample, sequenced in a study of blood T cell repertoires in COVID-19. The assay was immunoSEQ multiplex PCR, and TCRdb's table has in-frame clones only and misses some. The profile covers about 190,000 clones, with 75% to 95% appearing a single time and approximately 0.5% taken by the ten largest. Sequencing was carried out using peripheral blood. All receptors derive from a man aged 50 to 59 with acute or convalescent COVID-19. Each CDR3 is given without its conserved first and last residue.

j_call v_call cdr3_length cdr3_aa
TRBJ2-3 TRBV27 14 ASRTFSGGASDTQY
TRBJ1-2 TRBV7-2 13 ASSPAPGQGYGYT
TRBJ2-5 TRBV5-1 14 ASSLVGTAFGETQY
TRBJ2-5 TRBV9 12 ASSPDTGQETQY
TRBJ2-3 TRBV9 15 ASSVDGGAVFTDTQY
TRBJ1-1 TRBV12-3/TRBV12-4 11 ASSLVQGYQAF
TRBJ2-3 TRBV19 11 ASSTQGADTQY
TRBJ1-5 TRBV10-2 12 ASMGRGGNQPQH
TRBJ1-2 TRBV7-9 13 ASSPRGRAIYGYT
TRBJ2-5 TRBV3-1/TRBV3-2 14 ASSQRGGGAGSTQY